One and the same sample provided the 21 T cell receptor beta chains below, sequenced in a study of beta chain bispecific antibodies for T cell cancers. Study-wide results and caveats: Most targeted TRBV signal came from the leukemia cell line cells, not normal T cells.

One entry per CDR3 protein results from TCRdb running MiXCR on the 5' RACE reads. The repertoire has about 8,800 distinct CDR3 sequences, 2% to 2.5% of them found once; the top ten carry roughly 70%. These receptors have no identified antigens. Expansion lasted 3 days, with either anti-CD3 antibody OKT3 or CD3/CD28 beads. The sequencing here drew on T cells from a healthy donor cultured with Jurkat leukemia cells, taken from a culture containing an anti-CD19 bispecific antibody. These TCRs come from a human donor in good health. Some clones in this sample may be carry-over from other donors' samples.

This clonotype was found many times. The chain employs TRBV10-3 and TRBJ1-5; 9 positions agree with TRBD1. CDR3 size: 14 residues. With 2 bases clipped from V and 6 bases from J, the junction kept 2 bases outside the gene matches. Germline CDR1 ENHRY, CDR2 SYGVKD. The CDR3 DNA reads TGTGCCATCAGTGAGACAGGGGGCAGTCAGCCCCAGCATTTT. Translating gives CAISETGGSQPQHF.

This clonotype has ten or more counts. The chain recombines TRBV4-1 with TRBJ1-2; D not certain. Per the germline V gene, CDR1 is MGHRA and CDR2 is YSYEKL. V was clipped by 2 bases and J by 5 bases, with 15 bases between them. The CDR3 is 15 residues long. In DNA, the CDR3 is TGCGCCAGCAGCCAACCCAGCAGAGCAGTTTATGGCTACACCTTC. This encodes CASSQPSRAVYGYTF.

This clonotype was counted ten times or more. This rearrangement joins TRBV27 to TRBJ1-1; 10 bases align to TRBD1. J lost 0 bases, V lost 8 bases, and 9 bases had no gene match. Germline V gene lookup returns CDR1 MNHEY and CDR2 SMNVEV (reference sequence). The CDR3 runs 16 residues. Here the CDR3 DNA reads TGTGCCAGCCGGGACAGGGGTTCGGGGGTGAACACTGAAGCTTTCTTT. This translates into CASRDRGSGVNTEAFF.

This clonotype was counted at least ten times. This chain uses TRBV3-1 with TRBJ2-1; 13 positions agree with TRBD2. The trim removed 3 bases at V and 7 bases at J, leaving 9 bases unmatched. CDR1 and CDR2 from the germline V gene are LGHDT and YNNKEL (reference sequence). The CDR3 is 17 residues long. The CDR3 region is CASSHPLGTSGVNEQFF. In nucleotides, the CDR3 is TGTGCCAGCAGCCACCCCCTCGGGACTAGCGGGGTAAATGAGCAGTTCTTC.

A remark on this clonotype: This may arise from a read error, as a much more abundant clone is one base away. The chain carries TRBV7-6 and TRBJ1-1; no definite D call. The V gene lost 8 bases and the J gene lost 5 bases, with 9 bases spanning the gap. The germline V gene has CDR1 SGHVS and CDR2 FNYEAQ. The CDR3 is 11 amino acids. CDR3 protein: CASGPGTEAFF. DNA for the CDR3: TGTGCCAGCGGCCCGGGAACTGAAGCTTTCTTT.

A few counts support this clonotype. A read error may be the cause here, since a much bigger clone is one base away. This chain joins TRBV5-5 and TRBJ2-3; TRBD2 aligns across 7 bases. The junction had 11 bases not matched to a gene; V was cut back by 2 bases and J by 2 bases. The CDR3 spans 17 residues. Germline values: CDR1 SGHKS, CDR2 YYEKEE (reference sequence). The chain's CDR3 is CASSFLGTIIITDTQYF. DNA of the CDR3: TGTGCCAGCAGCTTCCTAGGGACTATCATAATCACAGATACGCAGTATTTT.

This clonotype was observed many times. For the CDR3, the DNA is TGTGCCAGCAGCCCAAGCAGATCCGATACGCAGTATTTT. As protein: CASSPSRSDTQYF. J is TRBJ2-3 and V is TRBV3-1; D is unresolved. The CDR3 contains 13 residues. V was clipped by 4 bases and J by 6 bases, with 11 bases between them. Germline V CDR1 and CDR2: LGHDT, YNNKEL (reference sequence).

At least ten counts were recorded for this clonotype. The V call is TRBV7-9, the J call TRBJ2-2; D is ambiguous. CDR3 length equals 10 residues. Trimming stripped 8 bases from V and 6 bases from J, with 4 bases between. Germline CDR1 reads SEHNR; CDR2 reads FQNEAQ (reference sequence). This CDR3 is CASGSGELFF. DNA for the CDR3: TGTGCCAGCGGATCCGGGGAGCTGTTTTTT.

The CDR3 loop is CSAIHHLGSNYGYTF. The DNA for the CDR3 is TGCAGTGCCATCCACCACCTCGGCTCTAACTATGGCTACACCTTC. This chain connects TRBV20-1 to TRBJ1-2; D is unclear. Germline V gives CDR1 DFQATT, CDR2 SNEGSKA (reference sequence). The CDR3 extends over 15 amino acids. Trimming cost V 6 bases and J 0 bases, with 17 bases left between them.

This clonotype was recorded many times. The chain recombines TRBV3-1 with TRBJ2-7; tentatively, D is TRBD2 (6 bases). This CDR3 has 13 amino acids. Germline V CDR1 and CDR2: LGHDT, YNNKEL (reference sequence). V dropped 4 bases and J dropped 2 bases, with 9 bases sitting between them. In DNA, the CDR3 is TGTGCCAGCAGCCCCGGGACTCCCTACGAGCAGTACTTC. Translating gives CASSPGTPYEQYF.

This clonotype was detected many times. V is TRBV7-2 and J is TRBJ1-6; D is perhaps TRBD1 (6 bases). The CDR3 extends over 18 amino acids. CDR1 and CDR2 (germline): SGHTA, FQGNSA. V lost 0 bases and J lost 10, with 22 bases in between. In DNA, the CDR3 is TGTGCCAGCAGCTTAGCGCCGGATTGGGCAGGGGTTTGGTCACCCCTCCACTTT. It yields the protein CASSLAPDWAGVWSPLHF.

By share, this clonotype ranks as medium-sized (0.01 to 0.1%). The chain is built from TRBV7-2 and TRBJ1-4, with 11 bases that match TRBD1. The V and J ends lost 1 base and 3 bases, in that order; junction bases with no gene match: 10. Germline values: CDR1 SGHTA, CDR2 FQGNSA. The CDR3 is 19 amino acids. The CDR3 spells CASSLGFLDRGPSNEKLFF. CDR3 nucleotide sequence: TGTGCCAGCAGCTTAGGATTCTTGGACAGGGGGCCATCTAATGAAAAACTGTTTTTT.

This clonotype was seen ten or more times. This chain uses TRBV4-1 with TRBJ1-5, with D possibly TRBD1 on 5 matching bases. Deletions cut 1 base from V and 5 bases from J, with 15 bases between. The CDR3 has 16 residues. Germline CDR1 MGHRA, CDR2 YSYEKL. CDR3 sequence (DNA): TGCGCCAGCAGCCAAGCTCAAGGGGACGGATATCAGCCCCAGCATTTT. Protein product: CASSQAQGDGYQPQHF.

This clonotype occurred many times. The chain recombines TRBV27 with TRBJ1-5; D is ambiguous. The germline V gene encodes CDR1 MNHEY and CDR2 SMNVEV (reference sequence). CDR3 length: 13 amino acids. Trimming shortened V by 5 bases and J by 5 bases, and 10 bases separated the two germline ends. The CDR3 reads CASSPTLDQPQHF. The CDR3 bases are TGTGCCAGCAGTCCTACATTGGATCAGCCCCAGCATTTT.

This clonotype was picked up many times. This chain links TRBV10-3 with TRBJ2-1; no reliable D call. V was cut by 3 bases and J by 5 bases, with 8 bases left in between. Germline values: CDR1 ENHRY, CDR2 SYGVKD. There are 13 residues in the CDR3. This CDR3 reads CAISESANNEQFF. CDR3 bases: TGTGCCATCAGTGAATCGGCTAACAATGAGCAGTTCTTC.

This clonotype was seen at least ten times. The chain employs TRBV29-1 and TRBJ2-7; D is undetermined. V was pared by 5 bases and J by 6 bases, with 8 bases between. CDR1 and CDR2 (germline): SQVTM, ANQGSEA. The CDR3 has 10 amino acids. This CDR3 reads CSVHTSEQYF. The CDR3 bases are TGCAGCGTTCATACAAGCGAGCAGTACTTC.

At least ten counts were recorded for this clonotype. This chain joins TRBV20-1 and TRBJ2-7; TRBD1 agrees at 11 bases. There are 16 residues in the CDR3. Per germline, CDR1 DFQATT and CDR2 SNEGSKA (reference sequence). J lost 2 bases, V lost 1 base, and 7 bases had no gene match. The CDR3 nucleotides read TGCAGTGCTAGAGGCCCTGGGACAGGGGGAGCCTACGAGCAGTACTTC. It is translated as CSARGPGTGGAYEQYF.

This clonotype appeared a few times. This CDR3 is CASSPGVMNTEAFF. In nucleotides, the CDR3 is TGTGCCAGTAGCCCCGGTGTCATGAACACTGAAGCTTTCTTT. The V call is TRBV19, the J call TRBJ1-1; D not certain. Trimming left V 6 bases short and J 0 bases short, with 11 bases between. CDR3 size: 14 residues. Germline CDR1 and CDR2: LNHDA and SQIVND (reference sequence).

This clonotype showed up many times. V usage is TRBV7-9 and J usage is TRBJ1-4, with D hard to call. V lost 4 bases, J lost 8 bases, and 5 bases lay in between. Germline V gene data show CDR1 as SEHNR and CDR2 as FQNEAQ (reference sequence). The CDR3 spans 11 residues. The CDR3 loop reads CASSSGEKLFF. The CDR3 DNA reads TGTGCCAGCAGCTCGGGAGAAAAACTGTTTTTT. Supplemented by reference TRBV7-9 and TRBJ1-4, the full variable domain reads DTGVSQNPRHKITKRGQNVTFRCDPISEHNRLYWYRQTLGQGPEFLTYFQNEAQLEKSRLLSDRFSAERPKGSFSTLEIQRTEQGDSAMYLCASSSGEKLFFGSGTQLSVL.

The sample holds many counts of this clonotype. This chain links TRBV11-2 with TRBJ2-3; TRBD1 agrees at 9 bases. The CDR3 is 19 residues long. From germline, CDR1 is SGHAT and CDR2 FQNNGV. V lost 1 base, J lost 6 bases, and 17 bases stayed unmatched. Here the CDR3 reads CASSLARDREITKDDTQYF. CDR3 DNA sequence: TGTGCCAGCAGCTTAGCTCGGGACAGGGAGATAACTAAAGATGATACGCAGTATTTT.

This clonotype has at least ten counts. The chain uses TRBV29-1 and TRBJ1-2, with D possibly being TRBD1 (5 bases). Per the germline V gene, CDR1 is SQVTM and CDR2 is ANQGSEA. The V end was cut by 3 bases, the J end by 4 bases, with 9 bases between. CDR3 length: 12 residues. The CDR3 protein is CSVETESYGYTF. DNA of the CDR3: TGCAGCGTTGAGACAGAATCCTATGGCTACACCTTC. Using reference TRBV29-1 and TRBJ1-2 for the parts outside the CDR3, the full variable domain is SAVISQKPSRDICQRGTSLTIQCQVDSQVTMMFWYRQQPGQSLTLIATANQGSEATYESGFVIDKFPISRPNLTFSTLTVSNMSPEDSSIYLCSVETESYGYTFGSGTRLTVV.